A selection of T cell receptor beta chains follows, all from one sample in a study of cytomegalovirus exposure and HLA in healthy donors. Clones were read by immunoSEQ multiplex PCR, and TCRdb kept only the in-frame ones, dropping some. The table shows approximately 150,000 clones, with 55% to 75% occurring only once. Sequencing was done on a sample of PBMCs. The receptor source for this set is a woman aged 55-70 years in good health and CMV-seropositive. Each CDR3 is given with its conserved first and last residue. The D gene is left open where the match is weak. Where a row states a size, it is once, few, many or the class of an expanded clone; other rows omit it.

j_gene: TRBJ1-5; d_gene: TRBD1; abundance: NA; v_gene: TRBV19; CDR3aa: CASMGTGGNQPQHF; CDR3nt: TGTGCCAGTATGGGGACAGGGGGAAATCAGCCCCAGCATTTT
j_gene: TRBJ1-5; d_gene: NA; abundance: NA; v_gene: TRBV30; CDR3aa: CAWSGAGSQPQHF; CDR3nt: TGTGCCTGGAGTGGCGCGGGGAGTCAGCCCCAGCATTTT
j_gene: TRBJ2-1; d_gene: NA; abundance: NA; v_gene: TRBV5-4; CDR3aa: CASSLAGSGHEQFF; CDR3nt: TGTGCCAGCAGCTTAGCAGGTAGCGGTCATGAGCAGTTCTTC
j_gene: TRBJ2-1; d_gene: TRBD1; abundance: NA; v_gene: TRBV7-3; CDR3aa: CASSRGQGVYNEQFF; CDR3nt: TGTGCCAGCAGCCGCGGACAGGGGGTTTACAATGAGCAGTTCTTC
j_gene: TRBJ2-7; d_gene: TRBD2; abundance: NA; v_gene: TRBV7-9; CDR3aa: CASSGTSGYEQYF; CDR3nt: TGTGCCAGCAGCGGGACTAGCGGTTACGAGCAGTACTTC
j_gene: TRBJ2-2; d_gene: TRBD1; abundance: NA; v_gene: TRBV11-2; CDR3aa: CASSLGTGGGSPGELFF; CDR3nt: TGTGCCAGCAGCTTAGGGACAGGGGGCGGATCGCCCGGGGAGCTGTTTTTT
j_gene: TRBJ1-5; d_gene: NA; abundance: NA; v_gene: TRBV19; CDR3aa: CASSSSGRALNQPQHF; CDR3nt: TGTGCCAGTAGTTCCTCCGGCAGGGCTTTGAATCAGCCCCAGCATTTT
j_gene: TRBJ2-1; d_gene: NA; abundance: NA; v_gene: TRBV7-6; CDR3aa: CASTLGVPGSLNNEQFF; CDR3nt: TGTGCCAGCACTCTAGGAGTTCCCGGGTCCTTAAACAATGAGCAGTTCTTC
j_gene: TRBJ2-7; d_gene: NA; abundance: NA; v_gene: TRBV28; CDR3aa: CASSLLGEQYF; CDR3nt: TGTGCCAGCAGTTTACTCGGGGAGCAGTACTTC
j_gene: TRBJ1-2; d_gene: TRBD1; abundance: NA; v_gene: TRBV28; CDR3aa: CASSFNRGRNYGYTF; CDR3nt: TGTGCCAGCAGTTTCAACAGGGGGCGCAACTATGGCTACACCTTC
j_gene: TRBJ1-6; d_gene: TRBD1; abundance: NA; v_gene: TRBV7-9; CDR3aa: CASSRQGNSPLHF; CDR3nt: TGTGCCAGCAGCCGACAGGGTAATTCACCCCTCCACTTT
j_gene: TRBJ1-5; d_gene: TRBD1; abundance: NA; v_gene: TRBV19; CDR3aa: CASNGQGGGQPQHF; CDR3nt: TGTGCCAGTAATGGACAGGGGGGTGGTCAGCCCCAGCATTTT
j_gene: TRBJ2-7; d_gene: TRBD2; abundance: NA; v_gene: TRBV19; CDR3aa: CASSSGTAGGGVWEQYF; CDR3nt: TGTGCCAGTAGTAGTGGTACGGCGGGAGGCGGGGTATGGGAGCAGTACTTC
j_gene: TRBJ2-7; d_gene: TRBD1; abundance: once; v_gene: TRBV5-8; CDR3aa: CASTLQGASYEQYF; CDR3nt: TGTGCCAGCACCTTACAGGGGGCATCCTACGAGCAGTACTTC
j_gene: TRBJ1-1; d_gene: NA; abundance: few; v_gene: TRBV19; CDR3aa: CASRVEGAEAFF; CDR3nt: TGTGCCAGTAGAGTCGAGGGGGCTGAAGCTTTCTTT
j_gene: TRBJ2-7; d_gene: TRBD1; abundance: few; v_gene: TRBV7-6; CDR3aa: CASSARGGRQGASEQYF; CDR3nt: TGTGCCAGCAGCGCAAGGGGGGGTAGACAGGGGGCGAGCGAGCAGTACTTC
j_gene: TRBJ1-4; d_gene: NA; abundance: few; v_gene: TRBV27; CDR3aa: CASSPRGGGTNEKLFF; CDR3nt: TGTGCCAGCAGTCCCCGTGGGGGGGGCACTAATGAAAAACTGTTTTTT
j_gene: TRBJ2-5; d_gene: NA; abundance: NA; v_gene: TRBV2; CDR3aa: CASSEATARRETQYF; CDR3nt: TGTGCCAGCAGTGAAGCGACGGCCAGGCGAGAGACCCAGTACTTC
j_gene: TRBJ2-5; d_gene: TRBD2; abundance: NA; v_gene: TRBV10-1; CDR3aa: CASSGISGKVETQYF; CDR3nt: TGCGCCAGCAGTGGGATTAGCGGGAAAGTAGAGACCCAGTACTTC
j_gene: TRBJ2-2; d_gene: NA; abundance: NA; v_gene: TRBV7-9; CDR3aa: CASSWASPGYANTGELFF; CDR3nt: TGTGCCAGCAGCTGGGCTTCACCGGGATACGCGAACACCGGGGAGCTGTTTTTT
j_gene: TRBJ2-2; d_gene: TRBD2; abundance: NA; v_gene: TRBV2; CDR3aa: CASRRLADTGELFF; CDR3nt: TGTGCCAGCAGAAGACTAGCGGATACCGGGGAGCTGTTTTTT
j_gene: TRBJ2-1; d_gene: TRBD2; abundance: NA; v_gene: TRBV14; CDR3aa: CASSPQGLYYNEQFF; CDR3nt: TGTGCCAGCAGCCCGCAGGGACTATACTACAATGAGCAGTTCTTC
j_gene: TRBJ2-5; d_gene: NA; abundance: NA; v_gene: TRBV5-5; CDR3aa: CASSLRALSSDIPKTQYF; CDR3nt: TGTGCCAGCAGCTTGCGGGCCCTTTCTAGCGACATACCTAAGACCCAGTACTTC
j_gene: TRBJ1-3; d_gene: NA; abundance: NA; v_gene: TRBV28; CDR3aa: CASTVGGGGNTIYF; CDR3nt: TGTGCCAGCACCGTGGGGGGTGGAGGAAACACCATATATTTT
j_gene: TRBJ2-1; d_gene: TRBD2; abundance: NA; v_gene: TRBV9; CDR3aa: CASSRGSGSLNEQFF; CDR3nt: TGTGCCAGCAGCCGCGGTAGCGGGAGCCTGAATGAGCAGTTCTTC
j_gene: TRBJ2-5; d_gene: TRBD2; abundance: NA; v_gene: TRBV15; CDR3aa: CATSREGGGLAGGQETQYF; CDR3nt: TGTGCCACCAGCAGAGAAGGCGGGGGACTAGCGGGAGGCCAAGAGACCCAGTACTTC
j_gene: TRBJ1-2; d_gene: NA; abundance: NA; v_gene: TRBV6-1; CDR3aa: CASSQTEATGYTF; CDR3nt: TGTGCCAGCAGCCAGACGGAGGCGACCGGCTACACCTTC
j_gene: TRBJ2-2; d_gene: TRBD2; abundance: NA; v_gene: TRBV18; CDR3aa: CASSDSLAEAAGELFF; CDR3nt: TGTGCCAGCTCAGACTCACTAGCGGAGGCCGCCGGGGAGCTGTTTTTT
j_gene: TRBJ1-2; d_gene: TRBD1; abundance: NA; v_gene: TRBV27; CDR3aa: CASSYGQGDGYTF; CDR3nt: TGTGCCAGCAGTTATGGACAGGGGGACGGCTACACCTTC
j_gene: TRBJ2-3; d_gene: NA; abundance: few; v_gene: TRBV6-6; CDR3aa: CASRPGRTSTDTQYF; CDR3nt: TGTGCCAGCAGGCCCGGACGGACTAGCACAGATACGCAGTATTTT
j_gene: TRBJ1-1; d_gene: NA; abundance: few; v_gene: TRBV4-2; CDR3aa: CASSQGSSGTEAFF; CDR3nt: TGTGCCAGCAGCCAAGGCTCGTCGGGCACTGAAGCTTTCTTT
j_gene: TRBJ1-3; d_gene: NA; abundance: few; v_gene: TRBV7-9; CDR3aa: CASSPDRESGNTIYF; CDR3nt: TGTGCCAGCAGCCCGGACAGAGAAAGTGGAAACACCATATATTTT
j_gene: TRBJ2-1; d_gene: TRBD2; abundance: NA; v_gene: TRBV6-1; CDR3aa: CASSDGSGSSTYNEQFF; CDR3nt: TGTGCCAGCAGTGATGGGAGCGGGAGTAGTACCTACAATGAGCAGTTCTTC
j_gene: TRBJ2-3; d_gene: TRBD2; abundance: NA; v_gene: TRBV7-8; CDR3aa: CASRSSGRAITDTQYF; CDR3nt: TGTGCCAGCAGATCGAGCGGGAGGGCCATCACAGATACGCAGTATTTT
j_gene: TRBJ2-6; d_gene: NA; abundance: NA; v_gene: TRBV11-2; CDR3aa: CASSFWTRARGANVLTF; CDR3nt: TGTGCCAGCAGCTTTTGGACGCGGGCTAGGGGGGCCAACGTCCTGACTTTC